This TCR beta chain was recorded in a study of T cell changes during pregnancy in multiple sclerosis. Libraries were prepared by immunoSEQ multiplex PCR; TCRdb keeps only in-frame clonotypes and omits some of them. The table has under 130,000 clones, roughly nine tenths seen once. This CDR3 contains 13 residues. The germline V gene encodes CDR1 MDHEN and CDR2 SYDVKM. V was trimmed by 3 bases and J by 2 bases, leaving 7 bases between them. This clonotype originated in a female donor with multiple sclerosis, enrolled in a pregnancy study. The V and J genes are TRBV28 and TRBJ2-5; the D is unclear. Material: peripheral blood, obtained after pregnancy. Here the CDR3 DNA reads TGTGCCAGCAGTTTGAGGCTGCAAGAGACCCAGTACTTC. Translating gives CASSLRLQETQYF. Full variable domain (missing parts from reference TRBV28 and TRBJ2-5): DVKVTQSSRYLVKRTGEKVFLECVQDMDHENMFWYRQDPGLGLRLIYFSYDVKMKEKGDIPEGYSVSREKKERFSLILESASTNQTSMYLCASSLRLQETQYFGPGTRLLVL.